This T cell receptor beta chain was retrieved from a study of CD8 T cells in Susac syndrome. V lost 4 bases to trimming and J lost 1 base; unmatched junction nucleotides: 10. Germline V lookup: CDR1 SQVTM, CDR2 ANQGSEA. The CDR3 totals 17 residues. The RNA, about 0.5 to 1 ug, was put through reverse transcription using random hexamers. An immunoSEQ multiplex PCR generated amplified TCR beta CDR3 products spanning 54 Vbeta and 13 Jbeta. MiXCR was run by TCRdb on the immunoSEQ multiplex PCR reads, yielding one entry per CDR3 protein. The sample has under 200,000 distinct CDR3 sequences, 90% to 95% seen once.

The source is a human donor with multiple sclerosis. Input material: CD8+ T cells from PBMCs. The J gene is TRBJ1-1, the V gene TRBV29-1; 12 nucleotides align to TRBD1. The CDR3 loop reads CSVVSGTGGDTNTEAFF. CDR3 in DNA: TGCAGCGTTGTATCCGGGACAGGGGGCGATACGAACACTGAAGCTTTCTTT.